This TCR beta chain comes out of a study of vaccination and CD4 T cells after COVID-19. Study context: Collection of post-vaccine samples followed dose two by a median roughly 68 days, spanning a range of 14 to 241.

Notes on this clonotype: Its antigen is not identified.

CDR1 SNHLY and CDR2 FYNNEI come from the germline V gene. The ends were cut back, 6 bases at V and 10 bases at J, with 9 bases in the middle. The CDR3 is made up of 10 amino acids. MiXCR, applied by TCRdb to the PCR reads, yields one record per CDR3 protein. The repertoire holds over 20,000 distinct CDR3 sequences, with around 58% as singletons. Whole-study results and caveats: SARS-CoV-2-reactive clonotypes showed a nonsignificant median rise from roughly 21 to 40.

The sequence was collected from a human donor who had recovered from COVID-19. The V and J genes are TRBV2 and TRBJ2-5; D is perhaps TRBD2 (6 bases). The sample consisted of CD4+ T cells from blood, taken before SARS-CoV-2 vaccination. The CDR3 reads CASRGGGQYF. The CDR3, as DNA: TGTGCCAGCAGGGGGGGAGGCCAGTACTTC.